One sample yielded the 19 T cell receptor beta chains listed below, sequenced in a study of blood T cell repertoires in COVID-19. Produced via immunoSEQ multiplex PCR; TCRdb's table is partial and in-frame only. The sample has 350,000 to 400,000 clones, roughly nine tenths seen once. Sequenced material: PBMCs or T cells enriched from blood (not recorded which). These receptors all come from a woman aged 40 to 50 who had been exposed to COVID-19.

This clone has more than one count but fewer than ten. The V and J genes are TRBV5-6 and TRBJ1-2; TRBD1 matches 8 bases. The CDR3 runs 16 residues. V shed 4 bases, J shed 8 bases, and the junction held 16 bases outside the gene matches. CDR1 is SGHDT, CDR2 YYEEEE, per germline. CDR3 protein: CASSRYPTGAGGGYTF. The DNA of the CDR3 is TGTGCCAGCAGCCGTTACCCGACAGGGGCAGGTGGGGGCTACACCTTC.

V usage is TRBV5-1 and J usage is TRBJ2-7, with 10 bases matching TRBD2. V was clipped by 0 bases and J by 3 bases; unmatched bases: 6. CDR1 is SGHRS and CDR2 is YFSETQ in the germline V gene. The CDR3 loop spans 16 amino acids. CDR3 coding DNA: TGCGCCAGCAGCTTGGATTCACTAGCGGGGAACTACGAGCAGTACTTC. Its translation: CASSLDSLAGNYEQYF.

This clone was seen a handful of times. J is TRBJ1-6 and V is TRBV5-1, with D hard to call. The CDR3 totals 14 residues. V lost 2 bases to trimming and J lost 2 bases, with 5 bases between them. Germline V gene lookup returns CDR1 SGHRS and CDR2 YFSETQ. This chain's CDR3 is CASSFQTYNSPLHF. In DNA, the CDR3 is TGCGCCAGCAGCTTCCAGACCTATAATTCACCCCTCCACTTT.

The chain is built from TRBV27 and TRBJ2-1; D ambiguous. Trimming cost V 7 bases and J 8 bases, with 15 bases left between them. Per the germline V gene, CDR1 is MNHEY and CDR2 is SMNVEV (reference sequence). The CDR3 consists of 13 residues. CDR3 in amino acids: CASTSKAFDEQFF. CDR3 bases: TGTGCCAGCACGTCTAAAGCTTTCGATGAGCAGTTCTTC.

The gene calls are TRBV14 and TRBJ1-6, with D possibly TRBD1 on 6 matching bases. Germline lookup yields CDR1 SGHDN and CDR2 FVKESK. The CDR3 covers 14 residues. V lost 3 bases, J lost 7 bases, and 10 bases lay in between. The CDR3 sequence is CASSHMRGNSPLHF. CDR3 sequence (DNA): TGTGCCAGCAGCCACATGAGGGGGAATTCACCCCTCCACTTT. The full variable domain, in which reference TRBV14 and TRBJ1-6 provide the parts outside the CDR3, is EAGVTQFPSHSVIEKGQTVTLRCDPISGHDNLYWYRRVMGKEIKFLLHFVKESKQDESGMPNNRFLAERTGGTYSTLKVQPAELEDSGVYFCASSHMRGNSPLHFGNGTRLTVT.

This chain connects TRBV6-5 to TRBJ1-6; 7 bases line up with TRBD1. CDR1 and CDR2 (germline): MNHEY, SVGAGI. The CDR3 is made up of 15 amino acids. The J segment lost 7 bases and the V segment lost 0 bases, leaving 3 bases of the junction unmatched. The CDR3 region is CASSYSNRGNSPLHF. The CDR3 DNA follows: TGTGCCAGCAGTTACTCGAACAGGGGCAATTCACCCCTCCACTTT.

This chain connects TRBV5-1 to TRBJ1-2, with a tentative D call TRBD1 (5 bases). Germline V gene sequence: CDR1 SGHRS, CDR2 YFSETQ. The CDR3 contains 13 residues. The ends were cut back, 1 base at V and 7 bases at J, with 11 bases in the middle. The CDR3 nucleotides are TGCGCCAGCAGCTTGCGCGCTCAGGGTGGCTACACCTTC. Translating it yields CASSLRAQGGYTF.

The V gene is TRBV5-6, the J gene TRBJ1-1; possibly TRBD1 for D (6 bases). The CDR3 is 17 amino acids. Germline values: CDR1 SGHDT, CDR2 YYEEEE. V was clipped by 7 bases and J by 8 bases, with 30 bases between them. The CDR3 reads CASRGGGPQGRASEAFF. The CDR3 DNA follows: TGTGCCAGCCGGGGCGGGGGGCCCCAGGGTCGGGCGAGCGAAGCTTTCTTT.

This clone was seen only once. The chain couples TRBV21-1 to TRBJ2-7; the tabulated D call, TRBD2, remains unverified against the DNA. TRBV21-1 is recorded as a pseudogene. The CDR3 contains 14 residues. The DNA for the CDR3 is TGTGCCAGCTCGAGTGTGATAAGCTCCTACGAGCAGTACTTC. It encodes CASSSVISSYEQYF.

The chain couples TRBV18 to TRBJ1-4; TRBD1 agrees at 8 bases. The length of the CDR3 is 16 residues. Trimming took 1 base from V and 8 from J; bases not matched to a gene: 9. Per the germline V gene, CDR1 is KGHSH and CDR2 is LQKENI. The CDR3 region has the DNA TGTGCCAGCTCACCACGCTCCGGACAGGGTCGGGAAAAACTGTTTTTT. Translation: CASSPRSGQGREKLFF.

The rearrangement joins TRBV19 to TRBJ1-2; 11 bases line up with TRBD1. CDR3 size: 15 residues. Germline-derived CDR1 and CDR2 are LNHDA and SQIVND (reference sequence). V trimming: 3 bases; J trimming: 6 bases; junction bases outside the gene matches: 6. This chain's CDR3 is CASSIPGQGEDGYTF. Written as DNA, the CDR3 is TGTGCCAGTAGTATTCCGGGACAGGGGGAGGATGGCTACACCTTC.

This sequence joins TRBV6-5 and TRBJ1-3, with 8 positions matching TRBD1. The J segment lost 0 bases and the V segment lost 8 bases, leaving 6 bases of the junction unmatched. The germline gives CDR1 MNHEY, CDR2 SVGAGI. CDR3 size: 15 residues. CDR3 loop: CASATGAISGNTIYF. In DNA, the CDR3 is TGTGCCAGCGCGACAGGGGCAATCTCTGGAAACACCATATATTTT.

CDR3 nucleotides: TGTGCCAGCAGCTTGTCGAGCGGCGGGACAGGGGGTTCACCCCTCCACTTT. It codes for CASSLSSGGTGGSPLHF. The rearrangement joins TRBV5-4 to TRBJ1-6, with 11 bases that match TRBD1. Germline V gene lookup returns CDR1 SGHNT and CDR2 YYREEE (reference sequence). With 1 base clipped from V and 9 bases from J, the junction kept 9 bases outside the gene matches. This CDR3 spans 17 amino acids.

The chain is built from TRBV9 and TRBJ2-5; 13 bases align to TRBD2. The CDR3 contains 18 residues. In germline, CDR1 is SGDLS, CDR2 YYNGEE. The V gene end was trimmed by 0 bases and the J gene end by 4 bases; junction bases not matched to a gene: 9. The CDR3 sequence is CASSVATSGRALGETQYF. The CDR3 coding sequence is TGTGCCAGCAGCGTAGCCACTAGCGGGAGGGCCTTGGGAGAGACCCAGTACTTC.

The rearrangement links TRBV3-1 (or the pseudogene TRBV3-2) to TRBJ1-2, with a weak D call TRBD1 (5 bases). Deletions cut 4 bases from V and 8 bases from J, with 17 bases between. The CDR3 sequence is 14 residues long. The germline V gene encodes CDR1 LGHDT and CDR2 YNNKEL (reference sequence). In nucleotides, the CDR3 is TGTGCCAGCAGCCCCGGCCCGGGGGTGCGCGGCTACACCTTC. As protein: CASSPGPGVRGYTF.

The chain recombines TRBV10-2 with TRBJ1-1, with D maybe TRBD1 (6 bases). In germline, CDR1 is WSHSY, CDR2 SAAADI. The CDR3 runs to 13 residues. V was pared by 7 bases and J by 3 bases, with 12 bases between. CDR3 DNA sequence: TGCGCCAGCAAACAGGGTGGGGACACTGAAGCTTTCTTT. Translation gives CASKQGGDTEAFF.

V gene TRBV19 combines with J gene TRBJ1-4, with TRBD1 matching over 8 bases. Germline V gene lookup returns CDR1 LNHDA and CDR2 SQIVND (reference sequence). V dropped 1 base and J dropped 8; count of bases not matched to a gene: 12. CDR3 length: 17 amino acids. This CDR3 is CASSIAQGARVFEKLFF. Written as DNA, the CDR3 is TGTGCCAGTAGTATAGCCCAGGGGGCTCGGGTTTTCGAAAAACTGTTTTTT.

The chain recombines TRBV9 with TRBJ2-5, with 8 bases matching TRBD1. V dropped 2 bases and J dropped 4; count of bases not matched to a gene: 7. CDR1 and CDR2 from the germline V gene are SGDLS and YYNGEE. This CDR3 comprises 15 residues. The CDR3 region has the DNA TGTGCCAGCAGCGTCCAGGGGGCGTTAGGAGAGACCCAGTACTTC. This codes for CASSVQGALGETQYF.

J is TRBJ1-4 and V is TRBV4-2, with a possible D match to TRBD1 (6 bases). V lost 0 bases to trimming and J lost 8 bases, with 16 bases between them. Germline V CDR1 and CDR2: LGHNA, YNFKEQ. This CDR3 region has 16 residues. CDR3 in amino acids: CASSQDNEGVREKLFF. DNA for the CDR3: TGTGCCAGCAGCCAAGATAACGAGGGGGTCAGGGAAAAACTGTTTTTT.